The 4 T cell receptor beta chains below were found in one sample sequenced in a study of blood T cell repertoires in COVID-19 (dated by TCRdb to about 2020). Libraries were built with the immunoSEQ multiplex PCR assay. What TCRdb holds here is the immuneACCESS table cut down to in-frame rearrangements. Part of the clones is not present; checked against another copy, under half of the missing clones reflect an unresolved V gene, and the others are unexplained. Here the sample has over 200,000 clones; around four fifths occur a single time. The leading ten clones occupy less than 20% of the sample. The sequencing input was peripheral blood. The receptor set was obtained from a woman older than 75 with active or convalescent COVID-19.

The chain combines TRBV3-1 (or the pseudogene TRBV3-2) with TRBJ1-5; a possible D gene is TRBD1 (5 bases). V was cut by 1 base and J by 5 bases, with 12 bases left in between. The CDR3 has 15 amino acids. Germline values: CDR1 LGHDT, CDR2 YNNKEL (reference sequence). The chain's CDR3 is CASSQAGSGYQPQHF. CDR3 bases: TGTGCCAGCAGCCAAGCCGGATCAGGGTATCAGCCCCAGCATTTT.

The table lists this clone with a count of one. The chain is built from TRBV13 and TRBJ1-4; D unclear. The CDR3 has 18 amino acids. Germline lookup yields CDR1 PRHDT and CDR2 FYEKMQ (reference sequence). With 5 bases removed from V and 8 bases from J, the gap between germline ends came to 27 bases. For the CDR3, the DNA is TGTGCCAGCAGCCGTTTACAATCGTTCTACTCCGGGAGGGAAAAACTGTTTTTT. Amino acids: CASSRLQSFYSGREKLFF.

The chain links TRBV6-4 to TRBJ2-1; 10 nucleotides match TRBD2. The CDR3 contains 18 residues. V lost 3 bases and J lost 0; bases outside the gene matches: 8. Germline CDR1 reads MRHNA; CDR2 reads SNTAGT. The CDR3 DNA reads TGTGCCAGCAGTGAGGTACTAGCGGGGTCGAGCTCCTACAATGAGCAGTTCTTC. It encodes CASSEVLAGSSSYNEQFF.

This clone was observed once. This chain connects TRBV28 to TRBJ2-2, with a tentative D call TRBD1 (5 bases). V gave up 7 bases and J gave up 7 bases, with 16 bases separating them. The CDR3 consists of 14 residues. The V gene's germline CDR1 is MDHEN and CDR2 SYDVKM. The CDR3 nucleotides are TGTGCCAGCATCCCCTCCCAGGGTGTCGGGGAGCTGTTTTTT. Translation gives CASIPSQGVGELFF.